The following is a TCR beta chain sequence with its context. These data originate in a study of blood T cell repertoires in COVID-19. Study information: T cells, B-cell-depleted T cells, or PBMCs supplied cDNA or gDNA.

Sequencing used immunoSEQ multiplex PCR; TCRdb keeps in-frame clones, though not all of them. This sample yields more than 120,000 clones, of which approximately 90% are seen a single time; 0.95% belongs to the top ten. This CDR3 is 13 amino acids long. Germline lookup yields CDR1 GTSNPN and CDR2 SVGIG (reference sequence). Trimming removed 1 base at V and 7 bases at J, with 14 bases between. Specimen: peripheral blood. This sequence originates from a woman in her 50s with acute or convalescent COVID-19. The V gene is TRBV30, the J gene TRBJ2-7; D is unclear. CDR3 region: CAWSAIESLEQYF. In nucleotides, the CDR3 is TGTGCCTGGAGTGCAATCGAGAGTTTGGAGCAGTACTTC.